This T cell receptor (beta chain) was captured in a study of early T cells in non-severe SARS-CoV-2 infection. Overall study: The chains were unpaired, and the sequenced material was bulk RNA from unsorted whole blood.

The CDR3 extends over 16 amino acids. Germline assignment: CDR1 MGHRA and CDR2 YSYEKL. V was shortened by 0 bases and J by 7 bases, with 18 bases between the two germline ends. This clonotype has a handful of counts. TCRdb re-called the 5' RACE reads with MiXCR, one entry per CDR3 protein. The sample records approximately 97,000 distinct CDR3 sequences, approximately 14% being singletons. The sequenced material came from whole blood. This chain joins TRBV4-1 and TRBJ1-2, with TRBD1 as a possible D gene (6 bases). The source is an adult who was a healthcare worker with PCR-confirmed SARS-CoV-2 infection or an uninfected control (not recorded which). The CDR3: CASSQDSRGQFGGYTF. The CDR3 nucleotides are TGCGCCAGCAGCCAAGATAGCCGGGGGCAATTCGGTGGCTACACCTTC.